The 16 T cell receptor beta chains below all came from one sample that was sequenced in a study of T-cell memory formation after mild COVID-19. TCRdb used MiXCR to reprocess the 5' RACE reads, holding one entry per CDR3 protein. Counted here are a few hundred thousand distinct CDR3 sequences, 13% to 15% occurring once; the ten biggest clones make up around 22%. Sequenced sample: PBMCs or a T cell subset sorted from them (not recorded which). These receptors were taken from a man aged 18 to 29 who had mild COVID-19 (a few samples of this study predate the infection). Cell type and time point are not known.

The gene calls are TRBV20-1 and TRBJ1-1; 9 bases are shared with TRBD1. This CDR3 comprises 15 residues. Trimming cost V 5 bases and J 3 bases; bases outside gene matches: 10. Germline CDR1 DFQATT, CDR2 SNEGSKA (reference sequence). The CDR3 protein is CSARDREVLDTEAFF. CDR3 nucleotides: TGCAGTGCTCGGGACAGGGAAGTGTTGGACACTGAAGCTTTCTTT.

Here the CDR3 DNA reads TGCGCCAGCAGCTTGGCCCTTGGGGGCTACGAGCAGTACGTC. This encodes CASSLALGGYEQYV. The chain links TRBV5-1 to TRBJ2-7; perhaps D is TRBD1 or TRBD2 (5 bases each). Germline V gene sequence: CDR1 SGHRS, CDR2 YFSETQ. With 0 bases removed from V and 3 bases from J, the gap between germline ends came to 10 bases. The CDR3 has 14 amino acids.

This chain links TRBV20-1 with TRBJ1-1; the D is unclear. Germline values: CDR1 DFQATT, CDR2 SNEGSKA (reference sequence). Trimming removed 4 bases from V and 1 base from J, with 7 bases in between. The length of the CDR3 is 12 residues. CDR3 protein: CSANPANTEAFF. In DNA, the CDR3 is TGCAGTGCTAACCCCGCGAACACTGAAGCTTTCTTT.

This clonotype was detected many times. The V gene is TRBV5-6, the J gene TRBJ1-2; TRBD1 aligns across 8 bases. Germline CDR1 reads SGHDT; CDR2 reads YYEEEE. Unmatched junction bases numbered 4, after V lost 5 bases and J lost 7 bases. The CDR3 runs 12 residues. The CDR3 loop is CASRFGTGGYTF. The CDR3 DNA sequence: TGTGCCAGCAGATTCGGGACAGGTGGCTACACCTTC.

This clonotype was recorded a few times. V and J are TRBV7-2 and TRBJ2-5; 16 positions match TRBD2. After removal of 5 bases from V and 4 bases from J, the junction contained 7 bases not matched to a gene. The CDR3 contains 17 residues. Germline lookup yields CDR1 SGHTA and CDR2 FQGNSA. CDR3 in DNA: TGTGCCAGCAGCAAGGGACTAGCGGGGGGGACAGGAGAGACCCAGTACTTC. Encoded protein: CASSKGLAGGTGETQYF.

A few counts support this clonotype. The chain combines TRBV7-2 with TRBJ2-4; no clear D. The CDR3 sequence is 19 residues long. CDR1 is SGHTA, CDR2 FQGNSA, per germline. The V end was cut by 5 bases, the J end by 0 bases, with 23 bases between. CDR3: CASSTPSPAGTLAKNIQYF. Written as DNA, the CDR3 is TGTGCCAGCAGCACCCCCTCCCCTGCAGGCACGTTAGCCAAAAACATTCAGTACTTC.

This clonotype appeared many times. V gene TRBV29-1 combines with J gene TRBJ2-3; D remains ambiguous. V lost 5 bases to trimming and J lost 2 bases, with 14 bases between them. Germline CDR1 and CDR2: SQVTM and ANQGSEA. The CDR3 is made up of 14 amino acids. Written as DNA, the CDR3 is TGCAGCGTTATTACCCGACCGCTCACAGATACGCAGTATTTT. This encodes CSVITRPLTDTQYF.

In this sample, this clonotype turned up many times. This sequence joins TRBV4-2 and TRBJ1-1, with D perhaps matching TRBD1 (5 bases). There are 12 residues in the CDR3. Germline V gene data show CDR1 as LGHNA and CDR2 as YNFKEQ. V was pared by 0 bases and J by 8 bases, with 7 bases between. The CDR3 loop is CASSQERGEAFF. The CDR3 DNA sequence: TGTGCCAGCAGCCAAGAAAGGGGCGAAGCTTTCTTT.

The chain joins TRBV7-8 to TRBJ2-7; TRBD2 matches 7 bases. CDR3 length: 13 residues. The germline CDR1 and CDR2 sequences are SGHVS and FQNEAQ. The V gene end was trimmed by 8 bases and the J gene end by 6 bases; junction bases not matched to a gene: 10. The DNA for the CDR3 is TGTGCCAGCCGCCTGACTAGCACCGGCGAGCAGTACGTC. Protein sequence: CASRLTSTGEQYV.

V gene TRBV7-9 combines with J gene TRBJ2-6; 9 bases align to TRBD1. Germline CDR1 is SEHNR and CDR2 is FQNEAQ (reference sequence). This CDR3 spans 20 amino acids. V trimming: 9 bases; J trimming: 1 base; junction bases outside the gene matches: 19. CDR3 coding DNA: TGTGCCAGTCGGGGGCCCCGGAGTACAGGGGGCGCGTCTGGGGCCAACGTCCTGACTTTC. It specifies CASRGPRSTGGASGANVLTF.

The rearrangement joins TRBV9 to TRBJ1-3; D not resolved. Germline-derived CDR1 and CDR2 are SGDLS and YYNGEE. Trimming took 0 bases from V and 0 from J, leaving 13 bases between them. CDR3 size: 17 residues. The DNA of the CDR3 is TGTGCCAGCAGCGTAGAGGGCAGGATCGTCTCTGGAAACACCATATATTTT. Its protein product is CASSVEGRIVSGNTIYF.

V gene TRBV9 combines with J gene TRBJ1-1; the D is unclear. There are 14 residues in the CDR3. Germline CDR1 SGDLS, CDR2 YYNGEE. V lost 0 bases to trimming and J lost 4 bases, with 10 bases between them. CDR3 coding DNA: TGTGCCAGCAGCGTAGTCGGCGGAAGCACTGAAGCTTTCTTT. This gives the protein CASSVVGGSTEAFF.

This chain links TRBV10-3 with TRBJ2-3; the match to TRBD1 covers 10 bases. The CDR3 runs 15 residues. Looked up from germline, CDR1 is ENHRY and CDR2 is SYGVKD. V trimming: 6 bases; J trimming: 1 base; junction bases outside the gene matches: 4. This CDR3 reads CAIRGDRGRTDTQYF. Written as DNA, the CDR3 is TGTGCCATCAGGGGAGACAGGGGGCGCACAGATACGCAGTATTTT.

This clonotype was detected only a few times. The V call is TRBV2, the J call TRBJ2-2, with D hard to call. The CDR3 has 13 residues. Germline CDR1 SNHLY, CDR2 FYNNEI. V was clipped by 6 bases and J by 6 bases, with 11 bases between them. The CDR3 is CASSAEVAGELFF. CDR3 nucleotides: TGTGCCAGCAGCGCCGAGGTGGCCGGGGAGCTGTTTTTT. The variable domain in full, completed from reference TRBV2 and TRBJ2-2, reads EPEVTQTPSHQVTQMGQEVILRCVPISNHLYFYWYRQILGQKVEFLVSFYNNEISEKSEIFDDQFSVERPDGSNFTLKIRSTKLEDSAMYFCASSAEVAGELFFGEGSRLTVL.

This clonotype was picked up a small number of times. The chain uses TRBV7-9 and TRBJ1-2, with no clear D. This CDR3 region has 14 residues. Germline CDR1 and CDR2: SEHNR and FQNEAQ (reference sequence). V gave up 1 base and J gave up 8 bases, with 14 bases separating them. Here the CDR3 DNA reads TGTGCCAGCAGCTTAGGGCGTTTGAGTGGAGGCTACACCTTC. Translation: CASSLGRLSGGYTF.

This clonotype showed up just a few times. The chain combines TRBV28 with TRBJ2-3, with D tentatively TRBD2 (6 bases). V was trimmed by 7 bases and J by 1 base, leaving 21 bases between them. CDR1 MDHEN and CDR2 SYDVKM come from the germline V gene. The CDR3 runs 17 residues. The DNA for the CDR3 is TGTGCCAGCAATTTGGGCGGGGACCCCGGGGGCACAGATACGCAGTATTTT. It encodes CASNLGGDPGGTDTQYF.